This T cell receptor (beta chain) was retrieved from a study of blood T cell repertoires in COVID-19. Study-wide context: Sample material is recorded as cDNA or gDNA derived from T cells, B-cell-depleted T cells, or PBMCs.

The assay was immunoSEQ multiplex PCR, and TCRdb's table has in-frame clones only and misses some. Of 150,000 to 200,000 clones detected, roughly 82% appear once; the ten largest clones hold over 7.5%. The germline CDR1 and CDR2 sequences are LNHNV and YYDKDF (reference sequence). CDR3 size: 19 residues. Trimming took off 0 bases at V and 2 bases at J, with 17 bases between the two ends. The specimen was PBMCs or T cells enriched from blood (not recorded which). This sequence joins TRBV15 and TRBJ2-6, with D perhaps TRBD2 (7 bases). This TCR was recovered from a woman under 40 who had recovered from COVID-19. The CDR3 DNA reads as TGTGCCACCAGCAGAGATCCAGGGAGGGGGATGGCTGGGGCCAACGTCCTGACTTTC. It codes for CATSRDPGRGMAGANVLTF.